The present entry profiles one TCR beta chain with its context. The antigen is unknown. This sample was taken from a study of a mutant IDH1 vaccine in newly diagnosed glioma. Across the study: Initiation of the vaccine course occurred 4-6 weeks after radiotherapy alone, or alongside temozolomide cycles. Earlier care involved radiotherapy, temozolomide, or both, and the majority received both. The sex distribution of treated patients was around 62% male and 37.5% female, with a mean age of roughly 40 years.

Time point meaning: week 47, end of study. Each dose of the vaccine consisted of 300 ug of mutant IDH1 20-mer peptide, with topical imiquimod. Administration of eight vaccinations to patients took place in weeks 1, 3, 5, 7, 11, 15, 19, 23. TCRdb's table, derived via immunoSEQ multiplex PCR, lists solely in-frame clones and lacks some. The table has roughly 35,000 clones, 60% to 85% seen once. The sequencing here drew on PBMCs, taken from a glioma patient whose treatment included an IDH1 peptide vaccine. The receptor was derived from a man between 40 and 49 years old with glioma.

The CDR3 here is CASSSQGGSGMGDTQYF. Here the CDR3 DNA reads TGCGCCAGCAGCTCCCAAGGCGGTAGCGGGATGGGAGATACGCAGTATTTT. The rearrangement links TRBV4-1 to TRBJ2-3; 8 bases are a match to TRBD2. This CDR3 has 17 residues. Germline V CDR1 and CDR2: MGHRA, YSYEKL. Losses at the gene ends were 5 bases for V and 5 bases for J; bases not matched to a gene: 15.